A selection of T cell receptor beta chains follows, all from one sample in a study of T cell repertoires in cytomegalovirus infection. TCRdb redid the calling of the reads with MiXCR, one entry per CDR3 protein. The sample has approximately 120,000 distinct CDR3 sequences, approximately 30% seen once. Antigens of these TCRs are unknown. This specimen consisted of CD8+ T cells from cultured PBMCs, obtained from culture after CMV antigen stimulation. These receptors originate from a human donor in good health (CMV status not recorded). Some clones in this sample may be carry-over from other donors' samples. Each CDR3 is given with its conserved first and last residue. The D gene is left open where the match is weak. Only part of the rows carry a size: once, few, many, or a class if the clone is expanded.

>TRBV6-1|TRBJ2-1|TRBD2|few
CASSEVPGLVLGSYNEQFF
TGTGCCAGCAGTGAAGTCCCGGGACTAGTTCTTGGGTCCTACAATGAGCAGTTCTTC
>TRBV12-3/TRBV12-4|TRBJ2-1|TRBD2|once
CASSFVAGSLAYNEQFF
TGTGCCAGCAGTTTTGTAGCGGGGTCTTTGGCCTACAATGAGCAGTTCTTC
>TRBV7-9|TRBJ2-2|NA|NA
CASSPAWGTGELFF
TGTGCCAGCAGCCCAGCCTGGGGTACCGGGGAGCTGTTTTTT
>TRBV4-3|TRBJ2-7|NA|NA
CASSQESQTVPYEQYF
TGCGCCAGCAGCCAAGAATCGCAAACCGTCCCCTACGAGCAGTACTTC
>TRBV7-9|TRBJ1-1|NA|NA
CASSARPGGDTEAFF
TGTGCCAGCAGCGCCCGACCGGGAGGGGACACTGAAGCTTTCTTT
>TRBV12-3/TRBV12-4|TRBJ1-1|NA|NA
CASSPQWGLSGTEAFF
TGTGCCAGCAGTCCACAATGGGGCTTGTCGGGCACTGAAGCTTTCTTT
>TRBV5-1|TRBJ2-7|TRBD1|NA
CASSPGQGVGEQYF
TGCGCCAGCAGCCCTGGACAGGGGGTCGGCGAGCAGTACTTC
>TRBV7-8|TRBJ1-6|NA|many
CASSPHGGSPLHF
TGTGCCAGCAGCCCTCACGGTGGTTCACCCCTCCACTTT
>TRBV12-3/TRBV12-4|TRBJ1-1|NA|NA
CASSLPRREAFF
TGTGCCAGCAGTTTGCCTCGGAGGGAAGCTTTCTTT
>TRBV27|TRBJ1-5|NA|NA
CATSMVGGSNQPQHF
TGTGCCACCTCTATGGTGGGGGGTAGCAATCAGCCCCAGCATTTT
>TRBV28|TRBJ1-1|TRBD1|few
CASSLESRGLNTEAFF
TGTGCCAGCAGTTTAGAATCCAGGGGGCTTAACACTGAAGCTTTCTTT
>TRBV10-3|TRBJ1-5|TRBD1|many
CATRGAGQPQHF
TGTGCCACCAGGGGGGCCGGGCAGCCCCAGCATTTT
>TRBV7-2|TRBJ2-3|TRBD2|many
CASSIAGRYVTDTQYF
TGTGCCAGCAGCATAGCGGGGCGCTACGTCACAGATACGCAGTATTTT
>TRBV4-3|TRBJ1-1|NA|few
CASSQDWTDLMNTEAFF
TGCGCCAGCAGCCAAGATTGGACGGACCTCATGAACACTGAAGCTTTCTTT
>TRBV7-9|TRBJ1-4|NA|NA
CASSSTREGRTNEKLFF
TGTGCCAGCAGCTCCACACGGGAGGGGCGGACTAATGAAAAACTGTTTTTT
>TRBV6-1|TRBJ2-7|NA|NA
CASSEAPGQSLGEQYF
TGTGCCAGCAGTGAAGCGCCGGGACAAAGTCTTGGCGAGCAGTACTTC
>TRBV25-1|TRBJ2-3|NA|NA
CASSPGPMDTDTQYF
TGTGCCAGCAGTCCCGGACCGATGGACACAGATACGCAGTATTTT
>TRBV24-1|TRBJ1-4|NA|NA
CATSDPNEKLFF
TGTGCCACCAGTGACCCAAATGAAAAACTGTTTTTT
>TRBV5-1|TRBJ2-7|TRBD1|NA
CASSMWDRGLYEQYF
TGCGCCAGCAGCATGTGGGACAGGGGGCTCTACGAGCAGTACTTC
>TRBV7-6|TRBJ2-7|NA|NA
CANSLEDTYEQYF
TGTGCCAACAGCTTAGAGGACACCTACGAGCAGTACTTC
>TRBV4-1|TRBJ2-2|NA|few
CASSQAAWPTTGELFF
TGCGCCAGCAGCCAAGCCGCCTGGCCCACCACCGGGGAGCTGTTTTTT
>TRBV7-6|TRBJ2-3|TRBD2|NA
CASSASSGADTQYF
TGTGCCAGCAGCGCTTCTAGCGGCGCGGATACGCAGTATTTT
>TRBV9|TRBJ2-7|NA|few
CASSVEGGGGPDEQYF
TGTGCCAGCAGCGTAGAGGGGGGGGGAGGCCCCGACGAGCAGTACTTC
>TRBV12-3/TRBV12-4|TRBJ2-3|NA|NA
CASSFRMDTQYF
TGTGCCAGCAGTTTTAGGATGGATACGCAGTATTTT
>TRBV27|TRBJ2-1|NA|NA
CASSAPQGRNEQFF
TGTGCCAGCAGTGCCCCCCAGGGAAGAAATGAGCAGTTCTTC
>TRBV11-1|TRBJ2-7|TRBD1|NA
CASSLRRSRGTYEQYF
TGTGCCAGCAGCTTAAGGAGAAGCAGGGGGACCTACGAGCAGTACTTC
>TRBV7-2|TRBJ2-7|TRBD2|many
CASSFRLAGARQYF
TGTGCCAGCAGCTTCCGACTAGCGGGGGCTCGCCAGTACTTC
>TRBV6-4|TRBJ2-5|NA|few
CASSAESEETQYF
TGTGCCAGCAGTGCCGAGTCAGAAGAGACCCAGTACTTC
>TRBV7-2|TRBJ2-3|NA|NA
CASSLNRGTDTQYF
TGTGCCAGCAGCCTGAACCGGGGCACAGATACGCAGTATTTT
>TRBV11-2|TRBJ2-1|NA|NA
CASTPDPGRAHEQFF
TGTGCCAGCACCCCCGATCCGGGGAGAGCCCATGAGCAGTTCTTC
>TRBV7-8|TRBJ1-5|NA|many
CASSYLTGYNQPQHF
TGTGCCAGCAGCTACCTCACAGGGTACAATCAGCCCCAGCATTTT
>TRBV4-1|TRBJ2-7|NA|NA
CASSPALTGLSYEQYF
TGCGCCAGCAGCCCAGCCCTCACAGGGCTTTCCTACGAGCAGTACTTC
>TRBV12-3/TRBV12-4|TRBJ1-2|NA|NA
CASSFSSGGGYTF
TGTGCCAGCAGTTTCTCTAGTGGGGGCGGCTACACCTTC
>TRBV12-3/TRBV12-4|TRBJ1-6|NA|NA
CASSLARETGYNSPLHF
TGTGCCAGCAGTTTAGCGAGGGAAACCGGCTATAATTCACCCCTCCACTTT
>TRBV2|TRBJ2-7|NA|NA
CASNGGHSYEQYF
TGTGCCAGCAATGGGGGGCATTCCTACGAGCAGTACTTC
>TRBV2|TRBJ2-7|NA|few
CASSGNYEQYF
TGTGCCAGCAGTGGGAACTACGAGCAGTACTTC
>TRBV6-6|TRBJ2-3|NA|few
CASSYSTGSSDTQYF
TGTGCCAGCAGTTACTCGACCGGCAGTTCAGATACGCAGTATTTT
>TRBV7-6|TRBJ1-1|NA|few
CASSLGGGRGAEAFF
TGTGCCAGCAGCTTAGGGGGGGGGCGCGGGGCTGAAGCTTTCTTT
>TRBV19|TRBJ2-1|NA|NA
CASSPDRYTDRGQFF
TGTGCCAGTAGCCCGGACAGATATACAGATCGGGGGCAGTTCTTC
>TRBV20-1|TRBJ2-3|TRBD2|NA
CSALRDYRTDTQYF
TGCAGTGCTCTCAGGGACTACCGCACAGATACGCAGTATTTT
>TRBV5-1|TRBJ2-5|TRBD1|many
CASSPWTGLQETQYF
TGCGCCAGCAGCCCATGGACAGGCCTTCAAGAGACCCAGTACTTC
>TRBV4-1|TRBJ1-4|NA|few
CASSQGAANEKLFF
TGCGCCAGCAGCCAGGGGGCGGCTAATGAAAAACTGTTTTTT
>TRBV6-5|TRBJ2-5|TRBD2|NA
CASSYIRGVETQYF
TGTGCCAGCAGTTACATACGGGGGGTAGAGACCCAGTACTTC
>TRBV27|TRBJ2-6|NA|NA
CASSFITEGRDNSGANVLTF
TGTGCCAGCAGTTTCATAACGGAAGGTCGGGATAATTCTGGGGCCAACGTCCTGACTTTC
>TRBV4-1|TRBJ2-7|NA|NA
CASSQRRQDSYEQYF
TGCGCCAGCAGCCAAAGAAGACAGGATTCCTACGAGCAGTACTTC
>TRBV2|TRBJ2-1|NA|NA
CASSEAPLIVGGSYNEQFF
TGTGCCAGCAGTGAAGCCCCCTTGATAGTAGGGGGCTCCTACAATGAGCAGTTCTTC
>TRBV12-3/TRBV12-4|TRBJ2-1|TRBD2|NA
CASSPRGGAGPYNEQFF
TGTGCCAGCAGCCCCCGCGGGGGAGCTGGTCCCTACAATGAGCAGTTCTTC
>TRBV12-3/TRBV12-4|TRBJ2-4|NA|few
CASSFSLGSPRNIQYF
TGTGCCAGCAGTTTTTCCCTCGGTTCCCCCAGAAACATTCAGTACTTC
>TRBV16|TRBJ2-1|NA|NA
CASSDSAYEQFF
TGTGCCAGCAGCGATAGTGCCTATGAGCAGTTCTTC
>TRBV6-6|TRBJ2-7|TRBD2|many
CASTSGTRTSYEQYF
TGTGCCAGCACCTCCGGGACTAGGACCTCCTACGAGCAGTACTTC
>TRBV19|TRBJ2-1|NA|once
CASSWASGNEQFF
TGTGCCTCCTCTTGGGCGTCGGGGAATGAGCAGTTCTTC
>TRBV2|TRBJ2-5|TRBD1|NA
CASSNPRDRVEETQYF
TGTGCCAGCAGTAACCCCCGGGACAGGGTAGAAGAGACCCAGTACTTC
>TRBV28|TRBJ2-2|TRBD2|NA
CASSFTSGANLFF
TGTGCCAGCAGTTTCACTAGCGGGGCTAACCTGTTTTTT